A selection of T cell receptor beta chains follows, all from one sample in a study of early T cells in non-severe SARS-CoV-2 infection. MiXCR was run by TCRdb on the 5' RACE reads, yielding one entry per CDR3 protein. The sample yields over 45,000 distinct CDR3 sequences, roughly 7.8% seen once. The sample here was whole blood, taken at baseline. The receptors shown here come from an adult who was a healthcare worker with PCR-confirmed SARS-CoV-2 infection or an uninfected control (not recorded which). CDR3s include the opening cysteine and the closing phenylalanine or tryptophan. Each record gives: clone size, J gene, D gene, V gene, CDR3 protein, CDR3 DNA. The D gene is left open where the match is weak. Some rows have no size entry. The others give once, few or many, or a class for an expanded clone.

size: NA
J: TRBJ2-3
D: NA
V: TRBV20-1
CDR3: CSARARVGTDTQYF
DNA: TGCAGTGCTAGGGCCAGGGTAGGCACAGATACGCAGTATTTT

size: many
J: TRBJ2-3
D: NA
V: TRBV7-2
CDR3: CASSNVADSTDTQYF
DNA: TGTGCCAGCAGCAATGTAGCGGACTCCACAGATACGCAGTATTTT

size: many
J: TRBJ2-3
D: NA
V: TRBV18
CDR3: CAIPDAQGGDTQYF
DNA: TGTGCCATCCCTGATGCGCAGGGAGGAGATACGCAGTATTTT

size: NA
J: TRBJ2-5
D: NA
V: TRBV7-9
CDR3: CASSWGQETQYF
DNA: TGTGCCAGCAGCTGGGGCCAAGAGACCCAGTACTTC

size: many
J: TRBJ2-1
D: TRBD2
V: TRBV19
CDR3: CASGLGSYNEQFF
DNA: TGTGCCAGCGGACTAGGCTCCTACAATGAGCAGTTCTTC

size: many
J: TRBJ2-3
D: NA
V: TRBV7-9
CDR3: CASSLPGEGADTQYF
DNA: TGTGCCAGCAGCTTACCGGGAGAGGGAGCAGATACGCAGTATTTT

size: few
J: TRBJ1-6
D: TRBD1
V: TRBV6-5
CDR3: CASSRTGRGSPLHF
DNA: TGTGCCAGCAGCCGGACAGGGCGAGGGTCACCCCTCCACTTT

size: many
J: TRBJ2-3
D: TRBD1
V: TRBV20-1
CDR3: CSATPRTGMSTDTQYF
DNA: TGCAGTGCTACCCCTAGGACAGGGATGAGCACAGATACGCAGTATTTT

size: NA
J: TRBJ2-3
D: TRBD2
V: TRBV4-2
CDR3: CASSLGTSGRGSTDTQYF
DNA: TGTGCCAGCAGCCTTGGGACTAGCGGGAGGGGTAGCACAGATACGCAGTATTTT

size: few
J: TRBJ2-7
D: NA
V: TRBV28
CDR3: CASSSGADPPYEQYF
DNA: TGTGCCAGCAGTTCGGGGGCAGATCCGCCCTACGAGCAGTACTTC

size: NA
J: TRBJ2-3
D: NA
V: TRBV12-5
CDR3: CASGLEGTQYF
DNA: TGTGCTAGTGGTTTAGAGGGTACGCAGTATTTT

size: many
J: TRBJ2-5
D: NA
V: TRBV24-1
CDR3: CATSDYDSTWGRETQYF
DNA: TGTGCCACCAGTGATTATGACTCCACGTGGGGGAGGGAGACCCAGTACTTC

size: few
J: TRBJ2-1
D: NA
V: TRBV9
CDR3: CASSNRVGEQFF
DNA: TGTGCCAGCAGCAACAGGGTCGGTGAGCAGTTCTTC

size: many
J: TRBJ2-1
D: TRBD1
V: TRBV29-1
CDR3: CSVEAEDRGLYNEQFF
DNA: TGCAGCGTTGAAGCCGAGGACAGGGGCCTCTACAATGAGCAGTTCTTC

size: few
J: TRBJ2-3
D: TRBD2
V: TRBV11-2
CDR3: CASSTGLAAQLNTQYF
DNA: TGTGCCAGCAGCACAGGACTAGCGGCCCAATTGAATACGCAGTATTTT

size: many
J: TRBJ2-1
D: NA
V: TRBV7-9
CDR3: CASSLLNKYNEQFF
DNA: TGTGCCAGCAGCTTATTGAATAAGTACAATGAGCAGTTCTTC

size: many
J: TRBJ2-5
D: TRBD2
V: TRBV7-9
CDR3: CASNIQAASGSIQETQYF
DNA: TGTGCCAGCAACATCCAGGCCGCTAGCGGGAGTATCCAAGAGACCCAGTACTTC

size: few
J: TRBJ2-2
D: NA
V: TRBV12-3/TRBV12-4
CDR3: CASQDPDPNTGELFF
DNA: TGTGCCAGCCAGGACCCGGACCCAAACACCGGGGAGCTGTTTTTT

size: few
J: TRBJ1-4
D: NA
V: TRBV20-1
CDR3: CSARPPGLSPGKLFF
DNA: TGCAGTGCTAGACCACCTGGCCTGTCCCCAGGAAAACTGTTTTTT

size: few
J: TRBJ1-5
D: NA
V: TRBV18
CDR3: CASSQRGESNQPQHF
DNA: TGTGCCAGCTCACAGAGGGGGGAGAGCAATCAGCCCCAGCATTTT

size: many
J: TRBJ2-2
D: NA
V: TRBV20-1
CDR3: CSTTEADTGELFF
DNA: TGCAGTACAACTGAGGCAGACACCGGGGAGCTGTTTTTT

size: many
J: TRBJ2-7
D: NA
V: TRBV7-2
CDR3: CASSFERAGSYEQYF
DNA: TGTGCCAGCAGCTTCGAGAGGGCGGGTTCCTACGAGCAGTACTTC

size: NA
J: TRBJ2-5
D: NA
V: TRBV18
CDR3: CASSPKWDAYQETQYF
DNA: TGTGCCAGCTCACCCAAGTGGGACGCCTACCAAGAGACCCAGTACTTC

size: NA
J: TRBJ1-2
D: NA
V: TRBV29-1
CDR3: CSVVSNYGYTF
DNA: TGCAGCGTTGTGTCTAACTATGGCTACACCTTC

size: many
J: TRBJ2-7
D: NA
V: TRBV20-1
CDR3: CSARVLSGSASSYEQYF
DNA: TGCAGTGCTAGAGTATTATCAGGTAGCGCTAGCTCCTACGAGCAGTACTTC

size: many
J: TRBJ1-3
D: NA
V: TRBV30
CDR3: CAWSVFGNTIYF
DNA: TGTGCCTGGAGTGTTTTCGGGAACACCATATATTTT

size: many
J: TRBJ2-2
D: NA
V: TRBV2
CDR3: CASSQKPNTGELFF
DNA: TGTGCCAGCAGCCAAAAACCAAACACCGGGGAGCTGTTTTTT

size: few
J: TRBJ2-3
D: TRBD2
V: TRBV5-4
CDR3: CASSYWTSGSTDTQYF
DNA: TGTGCCAGCAGCTATTGGACTAGCGGAAGCACAGATACGCAGTATTTT

size: many
J: TRBJ2-4
D: NA
V: TRBV7-9
CDR3: CASGGIAKNIQYF
DNA: TGTGCCAGTGGGGGGATAGCCAAAAACATTCAGTACTTC

size: few
J: TRBJ2-5
D: TRBD2
V: TRBV20-1
CDR3: CSATGTSGDQETQYF
DNA: TGCAGTGCAACCGGGACTAGCGGGGACCAAGAGACCCAGTACTTC

size: many
J: TRBJ2-7
D: NA
V: TRBV28
CDR3: CASSLKGYEQYF
DNA: TGTGCCAGCAGTTTAAAGGGATACGAGCAGTACTTC

size: few
J: TRBJ2-1
D: NA
V: TRBV6-2/TRBV6-3
CDR3: CASSYSTSRTYNEQFF
DNA: TGTGCCAGCAGTTACTCGACCTCACGAACCTACAATGAGCAGTTCTTC

size: NA
J: TRBJ2-1
D: NA
V: TRBV4-1
CDR3: CASSQPGGYNEQFF
DNA: TGCGCCAGCAGCCAACCCGGGGGATACAATGAGCAGTTCTTC

size: NA
J: TRBJ2-1
D: NA
V: TRBV12-3/TRBV12-4
CDR3: CASSFEVGEQFF
DNA: TGTGCCAGCAGTTTCGAAGTCGGTGAGCAGTTCTTC

size: few
J: TRBJ2-3
D: TRBD2
V: TRBV12-3/TRBV12-4
CDR3: CASSWTSGTDTQYF
DNA: TGTGCCAGCAGTTGGACTAGCGGCACAGATACGCAGTATTTT

size: NA
J: TRBJ2-5
D: TRBD1
V: TRBV12-3/TRBV12-4
CDR3: CASSLRQGYQETQYF
DNA: TGTGCCAGCAGCCTAAGACAGGGCTACCAAGAGACCCAGTACTTC

size: NA
J: TRBJ2-7
D: NA
V: TRBV20-1
CDR3: CSARDLRGRVKIRYEQYF
DNA: TGCAGTGCTAGAGATCTTCGCGGCAGGGTGAAAATAAGGTACGAGCAGTACTTC

size: NA
J: TRBJ2-1
D: TRBD1
V: TRBV2
CDR3: CASRSDRANEQFF
DNA: TGTGCCAGCAGATCCGACAGGGCGAATGAGCAGTTCTTC

size: NA
J: TRBJ2-7
D: TRBD1
V: TRBV2
CDR3: CASSEARTGGYF
DNA: TGTGCCAGCAGTGAAGCCCGGACAGGGGGTTACTTC

size: few
J: TRBJ1-2
D: NA
V: TRBV4-1
CDR3: CASSQIKASGYTF
DNA: TGCGCCAGCAGCCAAATCAAGGCCAGTGGCTACACCTTC

size: NA
J: TRBJ2-2
D: NA
V: TRBV3-1
CDR3: CASRGPEAGELFF
DNA: TGTGCCAGCAGGGGGCCTGAGGCCGGGGAGCTGTTTTTT

size: many
J: TRBJ2-3
D: TRBD2
V: TRBV29-1
CDR3: CSVEDGGDTQYF
DNA: TGCAGCGTTGAAGACGGGGGGGATACGCAGTATTTT

size: few
J: TRBJ2-5
D: NA
V: TRBV6-5
CDR3: CASSYSAGSETQYF
DNA: TGTGCCAGCAGTTACTCTGCGGGATCGGAGACCCAGTACTTC

size: many
J: TRBJ2-7
D: NA
V: TRBV4-1
CDR3: CASSGLASSYEQYF
DNA: TGCGCCAGCAGTGGGCTGGCGAGCTCCTACGAGCAGTACTTC

size: many
J: TRBJ2-7
D: NA
V: TRBV28
CDR3: CASSFRGQISFYEQYF
DNA: TGTGCCAGCAGTTTTCGTGGACAGATTTCTTTTTACGAGCAGTACTTC

size: NA
J: TRBJ1-2
D: TRBD1
V: TRBV12-3/TRBV12-4
CDR3: CASSQHDRAAGYTF
DNA: TGTGCCAGCAGCCAGCACGACAGGGCTGCTGGCTACACCTTC

size: many
J: TRBJ2-1
D: NA
V: TRBV3-1
CDR3: CASSQDLGQTFSYNEQFF
DNA: TGTGCCAGCAGCCAAGATCTCGGGCAGACCTTCTCCTACAATGAGCAGTTCTTC

size: many
J: TRBJ2-1
D: TRBD2
V: TRBV6-2/TRBV6-3
CDR3: CASSYESSGLASYNEQFF
DNA: TGTGCCAGCAGTTACGAGAGTAGCGGGTTAGCGTCCTACAATGAGCAGTTCTTC

size: few
J: TRBJ2-3
D: NA
V: TRBV29-1
CDR3: CSVDNGGQFTDTQYF
DNA: TGCAGCGTTGATAATGGCGGACAGTTCACAGATACGCAGTATTTT

size: many
J: TRBJ2-2
D: NA
V: TRBV3-1
CDR3: CASSQTNTGELFF
DNA: TGTGCCAGCAGCCAAACTAACACCGGGGAGCTGTTTTTT

size: many
J: TRBJ2-7
D: NA
V: TRBV5-5
CDR3: CASSLKGDATEQYF
DNA: TGTGCCAGCAGCTTGAAAGGGGACGCAACCGAGCAGTACTTC

size: few
J: TRBJ1-1
D: NA
V: TRBV3-1
CDR3: CASSQGGTEAFF
DNA: TGTGCCAGCAGCCAAGGGGGGACTGAAGCTTTCTTT